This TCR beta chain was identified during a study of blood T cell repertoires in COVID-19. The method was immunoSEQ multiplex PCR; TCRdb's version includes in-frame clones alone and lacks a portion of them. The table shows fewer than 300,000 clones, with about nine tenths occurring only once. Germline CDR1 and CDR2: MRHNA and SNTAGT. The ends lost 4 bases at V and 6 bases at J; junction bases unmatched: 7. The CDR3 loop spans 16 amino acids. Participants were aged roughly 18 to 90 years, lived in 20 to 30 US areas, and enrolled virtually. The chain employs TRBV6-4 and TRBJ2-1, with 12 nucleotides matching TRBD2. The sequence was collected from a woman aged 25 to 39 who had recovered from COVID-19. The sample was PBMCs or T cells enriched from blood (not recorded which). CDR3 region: CASSGTLAGGPNEQFF. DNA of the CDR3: TGTGCCAGCAGTGGGACTCTAGCGGGAGGGCCCAATGAGCAGTTCTTC.